This T cell receptor beta chain originates from a study of T cells in Graves' hyperthyroidism and ophthalmopathy. Findings of the study overall: Clonotypes that were expanded in thyroid above 0.001 mostly appeared in blood too. The model anticipated ophthalmopathy a median about six months pre-onset.

It was considered stable Graves' hyperthyroidism when ophthalmopathy did not progress within 18 months. PBMCs were obtained from 10 ml fresh peripheral blood. V was shortened by 4 bases and J by 7 bases, with 17 bases between the two germline ends. This CDR3 has 15 residues. Per germline, CDR1 SGHRS and CDR2 YFSETQ. RNA transcripts were the template for amplifying TCR beta CDR3 regions. A first-round RT-PCR of the TCR CDR3 used the HTBI primer set. TCRdb re-called the multiplex PCR reads with MiXCR, one entry per CDR3 protein. The sample lists 500,000 to 650,000 distinct CDR3 sequences, 12% to 15% seen once, with 11% to 15% in the top ten. This clonotype came up many times. Its matching antigen is unknown.

The V gene is TRBV5-1, the J gene TRBJ1-4; D is possibly TRBD1 (5 bases). The TCR originated in a woman between 35 and 50 years old with Graves' hyperthyroidism. Source material: blood. CDR3 region: CASSRGGASGEKLFF. CDR3 coding DNA: TGCGCCAGCAGCCGCGGAGGGGCCAGCGGTGAAAAACTGTTTTTT.